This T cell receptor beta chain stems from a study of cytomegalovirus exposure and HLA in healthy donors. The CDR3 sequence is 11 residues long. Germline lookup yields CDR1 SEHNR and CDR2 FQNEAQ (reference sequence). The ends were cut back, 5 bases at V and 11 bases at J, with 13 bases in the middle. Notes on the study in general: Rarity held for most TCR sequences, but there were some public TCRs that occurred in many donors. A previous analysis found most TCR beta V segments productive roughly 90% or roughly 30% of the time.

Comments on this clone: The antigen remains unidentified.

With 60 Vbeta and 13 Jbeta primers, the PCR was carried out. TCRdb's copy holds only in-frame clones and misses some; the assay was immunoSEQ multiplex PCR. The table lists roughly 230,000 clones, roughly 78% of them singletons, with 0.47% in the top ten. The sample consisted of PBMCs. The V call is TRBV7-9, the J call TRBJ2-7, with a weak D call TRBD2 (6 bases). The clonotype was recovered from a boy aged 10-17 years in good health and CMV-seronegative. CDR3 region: CASSHGWEEYF. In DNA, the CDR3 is TGTGCCAGCAGCCATGGCTGGGAGGAGTACTTC.